Each of the 14 T cell receptor beta chains below was sequenced from the same sample in a study of T-cell reconstitution after alpha-beta-depleted transplantation in children. Construction of the TCRbeta library involved unique molecular identifiers. TCRdb analysed the PCR reads with MiXCR anew, one entry per CDR3 protein. The sample lists 90,000 to 100,000 distinct CDR3 sequences, 12% occurring once. Sequenced here: PBMCs from the stem cell graft donor, sampled from the stem cell graft. The receptors come from a human donor who donated a stem cell graft to a child with inherited bone marrow failure.

This clonotype was recorded many times. V usage is TRBV7-3 and J usage is TRBJ2-1; D is tentatively TRBD1 or TRBD2 (5 bases each). V was cut by 2 bases and J by 6 bases, with 8 bases left in between. The CDR3 length is 13 residues. Germline CDR1 and CDR2: SGHTA and FQGTGA. The chain's CDR3 is CASSLGGSNEQFF. The DNA for the CDR3 is TGTGCCAGCAGCTTAGGGGGTAGCAATGAGCAGTTCTTC.

The V gene is TRBV5-1, the J gene TRBJ2-3; 10 bases are a match to TRBD1. Trimming at V came to 6 bases and at J to 1 base, leaving 14 bases not matched to a gene. Per the germline V gene, CDR1 is SGHRS and CDR2 is YFSETQ. The CDR3 extends over 18 amino acids. The CDR3 region is CASTPLGAGTGGTDTQYF. The CDR3 DNA reads TGCGCCAGCACCCCATTGGGGGCTGGGACAGGGGGCACAGATACGCAGTATTTT. Looking up the rest from reference TRBV5-1 and TRBJ2-3 gives the full variable domain: KAGVTQTPRYLIKTRGQQVTLSCSPISGHRSVSWYQQTPGQGLQFLFEYFSETQRNKGNFPGRFSGRQFSNSRSEMNVSTLELGDSALYLCASTPLGAGTGGTDTQYFGPGTRLTVL.

The V and J genes are TRBV2 and TRBJ2-5; 8 bases map to TRBD1. The germline V gene has CDR1 SNHLY and CDR2 FYNNEI. The trim removed 4 bases at V and 4 bases at J, leaving 5 bases unmatched. The CDR3 loop spans 14 amino acids. The CDR3 bases are TGTGCCAGCAGTGCAACAGGGGGAGGAGAGACCCAGTACTTC. Encoded protein: CASSATGGGETQYF.

This clonotype was counted ten times or more. The J gene is TRBJ1-1, the V gene TRBV6-2 or TRBV6-3; the D gene is possibly TRBD1 (5 bases). Deletions cut 8 bases from V and 9 bases from J, with 13 bases between. The length of the CDR3 is 11 residues. CDR1 is MNHEY, CDR2 SVGEGT, per germline. The CDR3: CASAVGPQAFF. The CDR3 region has the DNA TGTGCCAGCGCGGTGGGACCACAAGCTTTCTTT.

This clonotype was seen repeatedly, ten times or more. The V call is TRBV7-2, the J call TRBJ2-7, with 7 positions matching TRBD1. V trimming: 5 bases; J trimming: 5 bases; junction bases outside the gene matches: 6. This CDR3 is built from 13 residues. The germline V gene encodes CDR1 SGHTA and CDR2 FQGNSA. CDR3 in amino acids: CASSRQGEDEQYF. In nucleotides, the CDR3 is TGTGCCAGCAGCCGACAGGGTGAGGACGAGCAGTACTTC.

The sample holds many counts of this clonotype. The chain combines TRBV10-3 with TRBJ1-3; no firm D call. CDR1 is ENHRY, CDR2 SYGVKD, per germline. The V gene lost 6 bases and the J gene lost 0 bases, with 12 bases spanning the gap. This CDR3 spans 15 amino acids. CDR3 coding DNA: TGTGCCATCAGGGAGCAGTCATTCTCTGGAAACACCATATATTTT. Translated, it gives CAIREQSFSGNTIYF.

This clonotype was counted ten times or more. The rearrangement joins TRBV10-3 to TRBJ2-1; 10 nucleotides align to TRBD1. This CDR3 contains 14 residues. Germline V gene lookup returns CDR1 ENHRY and CDR2 SYGVKD. V was clipped by 10 bases and J by 10 bases; unmatched bases: 13. CDR3 bases: TGTGCCACTGGAGGACAGGGGGTCCTTCAAGAGCAGTTCTTC. This gives the protein CATGGQGVLQEQFF.

Only a few counts were recorded for this clonotype. The V and J genes are TRBV7-2 and TRBJ2-1; D possibly corresponds to TRBD2 (7 bases). The CDR3 totals 15 residues. Trimming stripped 3 bases from V and 7 bases from J, with 16 bases between. CDR1 SGHTA and CDR2 FQGNSA come from the germline V gene. DNA for the CDR3: TGTGCCAGCAGCTTGGGGGGGGGACACAAAAATGAGCAGTTCTTC. Protein: CASSLGGGHKNEQFF.

About this clonotype: A read error may be the cause here, since a much bigger clone is one base away. This rearrangement joins TRBV7-2 to TRBJ2-1, with D maybe TRBD1 (5 bases). The CDR3 is 14 residues long. V was clipped by 2 bases and J by 7 bases, with 12 bases between them. The germline V gene has CDR1 SGHTA and CDR2 FQGNSA. The CDR3 sequence is CASSLRRVGNEQFF. The CDR3 DNA follows: TGTGCCAGCAGCTTACGCAGGGTTGGTAATGAGCAGTTCTTC.

There are many counts of this clonotype. CDR3 amino acids: CASSSQGNPEAFF. CDR3 coding DNA: TGCGCCAGCAGCTCCCAGGGTAACCCTGAAGCTTTCTTT. V usage is TRBV5-1 and J usage is TRBJ1-1, with D possibly TRBD1 on 5 matching bases. Germline CDR1 SGHRS, CDR2 YFSETQ. The CDR3 sequence is 13 residues long. Trimming stripped 3 bases from V and 6 bases from J, with 12 bases between. Using reference TRBV5-1 and TRBJ1-1 for the parts outside the CDR3, the full variable domain is KAGVTQTPRYLIKTRGQQVTLSCSPISGHRSVSWYQQTPGQGLQFLFEYFSETQRNKGNFPGRFSGRQFSNSRSEMNVSTLELGDSALYLCASSSQGNPEAFFGQGTRLTVV.

This clonotype was recorded many times. This sequence joins TRBV7-9 and TRBJ1-2; no firm D call. Germline V CDR1 and CDR2: SEHNR, FQNEAQ (reference sequence). Trimming took 8 bases from V and 0 from J, leaving 13 bases between them. The CDR3 covers 14 residues. The CDR3 sequence: CASGGDGANYGYTF. CDR3 nucleotides: TGTGCCAGCGGTGGAGACGGTGCTAACTATGGCTACACCTTC.

This clonotype was found many times. The chain employs TRBV12-3 or TRBV12-4 and TRBJ2-5, with 7 positions matching TRBD2. The trim removed 2 bases at V and 4 bases at J, leaving 7 bases unmatched. This CDR3 is built from 15 residues. The CDR3, as DNA: TGTGCCAGCAGTTTATCGAGCGGGGCATCAGAGACCCAGTACTTC. Translated, it gives CASSLSSGASETQYF.

The chain couples TRBV12-3 or TRBV12-4 to TRBJ2-3; D not certain. This CDR3 is 13 amino acids long. V lost 2 bases and J lost 6, with 9 bases in between. Here the CDR3 reads CASSLIRSDTQYF. CDR3 sequence (DNA): TGTGCCAGCAGTTTAATTCGATCGGATACGCAGTATTTT.

The genes are TRBV4-2 and TRBJ2-3; 8 nucleotides align to TRBD2. The trim removed 4 bases at V and 6 bases at J, leaving 12 bases unmatched. This CDR3 comprises 16 residues. Germline CDR1 is LGHNA and CDR2 is YNFKEQ. The CDR3 region is CASSLQAGDPPDTQYF. The CDR3 nucleotides are TGTGCCAGCAGCCTCCAAGCGGGGGACCCTCCGGATACGCAGTATTTT.